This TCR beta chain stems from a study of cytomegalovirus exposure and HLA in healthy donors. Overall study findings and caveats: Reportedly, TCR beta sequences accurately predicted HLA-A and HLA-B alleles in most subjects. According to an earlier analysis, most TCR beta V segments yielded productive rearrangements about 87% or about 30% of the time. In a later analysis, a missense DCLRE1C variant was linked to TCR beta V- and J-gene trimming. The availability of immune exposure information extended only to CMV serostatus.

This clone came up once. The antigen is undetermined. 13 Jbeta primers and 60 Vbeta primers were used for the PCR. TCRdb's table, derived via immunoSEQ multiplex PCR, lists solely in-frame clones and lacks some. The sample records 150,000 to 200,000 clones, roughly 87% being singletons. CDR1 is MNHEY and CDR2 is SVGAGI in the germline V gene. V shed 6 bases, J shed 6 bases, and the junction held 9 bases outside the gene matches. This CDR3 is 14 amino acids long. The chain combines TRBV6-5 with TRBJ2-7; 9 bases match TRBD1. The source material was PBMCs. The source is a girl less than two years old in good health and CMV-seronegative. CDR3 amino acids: CASSRQGGGGEQYF. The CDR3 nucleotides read TGTGCCAGCAGCCGACAGGGGGGGGGCGGCGAGCAGTACTTC.